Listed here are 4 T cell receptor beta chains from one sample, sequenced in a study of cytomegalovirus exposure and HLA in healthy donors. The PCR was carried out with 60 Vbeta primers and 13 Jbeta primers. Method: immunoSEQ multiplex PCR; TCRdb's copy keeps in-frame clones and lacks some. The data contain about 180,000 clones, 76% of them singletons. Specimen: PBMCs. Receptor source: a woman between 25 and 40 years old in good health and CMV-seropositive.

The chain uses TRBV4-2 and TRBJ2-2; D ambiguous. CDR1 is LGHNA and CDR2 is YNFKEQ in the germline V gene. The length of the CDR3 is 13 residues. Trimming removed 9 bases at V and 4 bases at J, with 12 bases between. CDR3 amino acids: CASAAVPTGELFF. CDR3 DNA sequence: TGTGCCAGTGCGGCAGTTCCCACCGGGGAGCTGTTTTTT.

CDR3 nucleotide sequence: TGTGCCAGCACCTACGTGGGGGGCACTGAAGCTTTCTTT. Protein product: CASTYVGGTEAFF. V and J are TRBV6-5 and TRBJ1-1; the D gene is possibly TRBD1 (5 bases). V dropped 7 bases and J dropped 4 bases, with 13 bases sitting between them. CDR1 and CDR2 (germline): MNHEY, SVGAGI. The CDR3 spans 13 residues.

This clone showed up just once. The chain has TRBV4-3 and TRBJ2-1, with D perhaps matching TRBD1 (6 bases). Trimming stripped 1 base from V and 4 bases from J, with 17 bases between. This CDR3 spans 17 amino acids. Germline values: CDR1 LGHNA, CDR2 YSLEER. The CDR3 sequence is CASSQVSSVGAYNEQFF. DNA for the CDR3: TGCGCCAGCAGCCAAGTGTCTTCCGTGGGGGCTTACAATGAGCAGTTCTTC.

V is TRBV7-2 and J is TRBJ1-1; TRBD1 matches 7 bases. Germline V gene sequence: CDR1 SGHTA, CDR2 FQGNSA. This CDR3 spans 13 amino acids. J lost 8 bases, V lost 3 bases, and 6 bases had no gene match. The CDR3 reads CASSFRQGGEAFF. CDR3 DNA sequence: TGTGCCAGCAGCTTCCGACAGGGTGGAGAAGCTTTCTTT.